The clone carrying this T cell receptor (beta chain) turned up a few times. Its specificity is unknown. The sample is drawn from a study of vaccination and CD4 T cells after COVID-19. The study sequenced cultured CD4+ T cell DNA using the Oncomine TCR Beta short-read assay. Genomic DNA was extracted from cultured CD4+ T cells. From the PCR reads, TCRdb called clonotypes with MiXCR, one entry per CDR3 protein. This table has 12,000 to 15,000 distinct CDR3 sequences, about 50% appearing once. Germline V lookup: CDR1 KGHDR, CDR2 SFDVKD. The length of the CDR3 is 14 residues. Trimming shortened V by 3 bases and J by 5 bases, and 10 bases separated the two germline ends. The treatment denotes: approximately 9-day PBMC culture with coronavirus spike peptide pools or control peptides (ViraFEST assay). IL-2 (roughly 9.3 IU/ml) and peptide pools (about 10 ug/ml) were added to cultures of under 2.5 million PBMCs per well.

The source material was CD4+ T cells from blood, cultured in vitro. This TCR was recovered from a human donor who had recovered from COVID-19. The chain links TRBV24-1 to TRBJ2-1; D uncertain. The CDR3 region is CATSDKRPDNEQFF. The CDR3 nucleotides are TGTGCCACCAGTGATAAAAGACCTGACAATGAGCAGTTCTTC.